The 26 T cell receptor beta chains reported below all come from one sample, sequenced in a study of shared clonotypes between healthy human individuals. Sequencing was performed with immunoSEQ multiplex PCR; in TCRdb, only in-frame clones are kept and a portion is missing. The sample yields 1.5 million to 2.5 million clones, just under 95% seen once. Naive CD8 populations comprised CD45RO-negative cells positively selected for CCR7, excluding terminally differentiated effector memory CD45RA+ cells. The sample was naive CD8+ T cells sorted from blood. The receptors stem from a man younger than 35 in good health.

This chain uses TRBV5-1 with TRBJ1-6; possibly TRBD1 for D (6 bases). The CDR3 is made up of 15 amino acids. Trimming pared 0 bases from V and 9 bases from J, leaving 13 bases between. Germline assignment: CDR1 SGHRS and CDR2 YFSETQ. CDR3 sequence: CASSLETGSGSPLHF. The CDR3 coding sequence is TGCGCCAGCAGCTTGGAAACAGGGAGTGGTTCACCCCTCCACTTT.

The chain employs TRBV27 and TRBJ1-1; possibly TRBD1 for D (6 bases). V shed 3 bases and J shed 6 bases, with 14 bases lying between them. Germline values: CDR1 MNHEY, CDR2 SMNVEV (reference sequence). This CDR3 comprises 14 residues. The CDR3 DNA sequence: TGTGCCAGCAGTTTGGAGGGGGGGGTCTCTGAAGCTTTCTTT. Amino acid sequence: CASSLEGGVSEAFF.

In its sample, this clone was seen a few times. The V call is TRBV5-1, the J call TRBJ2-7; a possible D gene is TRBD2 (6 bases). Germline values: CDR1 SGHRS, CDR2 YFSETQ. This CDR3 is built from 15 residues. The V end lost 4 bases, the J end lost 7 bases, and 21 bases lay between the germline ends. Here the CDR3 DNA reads TGCGCCAGCAGCCACGCCGGGGGAGACCTCAGAGAGCAGTACTTC. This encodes CASSHAGGDLREQYF.

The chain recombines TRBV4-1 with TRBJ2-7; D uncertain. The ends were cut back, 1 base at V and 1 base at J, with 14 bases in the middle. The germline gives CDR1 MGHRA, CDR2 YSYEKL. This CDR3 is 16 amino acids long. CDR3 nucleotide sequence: TGCGCCAGCAGCCAAGCACCGCGAGCGCAATCCTACGAGCAGTACTTC. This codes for CASSQAPRAQSYEQYF.

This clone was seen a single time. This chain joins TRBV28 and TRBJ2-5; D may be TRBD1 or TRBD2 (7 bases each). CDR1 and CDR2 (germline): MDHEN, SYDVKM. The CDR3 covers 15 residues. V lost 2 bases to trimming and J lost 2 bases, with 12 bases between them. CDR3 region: CASSLQGEGQETQYF. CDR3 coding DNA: TGTGCCAGCAGTTTACAGGGGGAGGGTCAAGAGACCCAGTACTTC.

The CDR3: CASSFQNSNSPLHF. The CDR3 bases are TGTGCCAGCAGCTTCCAGAACAGTAATTCACCCCTCCACTTT. V and J are TRBV7-9 and TRBJ1-6; D gene uncertain. The V gene's germline CDR1 is SEHNR and CDR2 FQNEAQ (reference sequence). Trimming removed 3 bases at V and 6 bases at J, with 9 bases between. The CDR3 runs 14 residues.

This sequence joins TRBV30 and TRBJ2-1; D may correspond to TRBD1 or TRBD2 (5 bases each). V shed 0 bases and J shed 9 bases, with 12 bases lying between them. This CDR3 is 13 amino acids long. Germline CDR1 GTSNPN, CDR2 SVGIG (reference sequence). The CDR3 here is CAWSVGTFVEQFF. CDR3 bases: TGTGCCTGGAGTGTAGGGACCTTTGTTGAGCAGTTCTTC.

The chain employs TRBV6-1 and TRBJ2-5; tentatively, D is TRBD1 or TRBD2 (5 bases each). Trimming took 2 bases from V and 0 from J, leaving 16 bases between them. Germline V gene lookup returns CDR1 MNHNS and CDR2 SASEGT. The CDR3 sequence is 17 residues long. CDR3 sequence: CASSEWRGVGYQETQYF. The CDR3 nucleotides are TGTGCCAGCAGTGAATGGAGAGGGGTCGGATACCAAGAGACCCAGTACTTC.

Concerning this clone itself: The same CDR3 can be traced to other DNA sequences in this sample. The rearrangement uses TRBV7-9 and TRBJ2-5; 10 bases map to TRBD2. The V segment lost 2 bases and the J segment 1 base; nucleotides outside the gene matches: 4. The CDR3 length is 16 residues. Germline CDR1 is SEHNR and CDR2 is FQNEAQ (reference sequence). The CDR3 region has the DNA TGTGCCAGCAGCTTACCTATAGCGGGAGGCCAAGAGACCCAGTACTTC. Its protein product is CASSLPIAGGQETQYF.

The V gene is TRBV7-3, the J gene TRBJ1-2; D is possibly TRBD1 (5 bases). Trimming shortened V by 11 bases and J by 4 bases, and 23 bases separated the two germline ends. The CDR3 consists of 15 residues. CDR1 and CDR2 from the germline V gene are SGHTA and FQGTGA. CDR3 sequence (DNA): TGTGCCGCCTTCTTGAAAGCGGGGGGAGGCTATGGCTACACCTTC. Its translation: CAAFLKAGGGYGYTF.

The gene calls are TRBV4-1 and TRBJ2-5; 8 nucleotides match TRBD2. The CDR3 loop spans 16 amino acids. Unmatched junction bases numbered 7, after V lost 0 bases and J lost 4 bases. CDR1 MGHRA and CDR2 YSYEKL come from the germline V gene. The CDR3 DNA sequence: TGCGCCAGCAGCCAAGATGGGACTAGGAAGGGAGAGACCCAGTACTTC. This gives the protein CASSQDGTRKGETQYF.

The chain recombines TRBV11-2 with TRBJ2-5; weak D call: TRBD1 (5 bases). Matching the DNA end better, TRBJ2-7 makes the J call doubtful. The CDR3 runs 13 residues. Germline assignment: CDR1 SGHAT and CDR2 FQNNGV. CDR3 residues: CASSLRDPYEQYF. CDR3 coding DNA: TGTGCCAGCAGCCTCAGGGATCCCTACGAGCAGTACTTC.

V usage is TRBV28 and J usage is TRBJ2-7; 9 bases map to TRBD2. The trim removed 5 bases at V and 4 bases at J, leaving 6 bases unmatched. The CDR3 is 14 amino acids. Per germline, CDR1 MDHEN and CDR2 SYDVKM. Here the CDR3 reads CASSTAGGRYEQYF. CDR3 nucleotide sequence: TGTGCCAGCAGTACGGCGGGGGGGCGTTACGAGCAGTACTTC.

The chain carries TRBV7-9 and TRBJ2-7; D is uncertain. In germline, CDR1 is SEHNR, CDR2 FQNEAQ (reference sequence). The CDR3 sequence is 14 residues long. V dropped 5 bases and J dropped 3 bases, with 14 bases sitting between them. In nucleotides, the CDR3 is TGTGCCAGCAGCCCCCGCATAGGGCGCTACGAGCAGTACTTC. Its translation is CASSPRIGRYEQYF.

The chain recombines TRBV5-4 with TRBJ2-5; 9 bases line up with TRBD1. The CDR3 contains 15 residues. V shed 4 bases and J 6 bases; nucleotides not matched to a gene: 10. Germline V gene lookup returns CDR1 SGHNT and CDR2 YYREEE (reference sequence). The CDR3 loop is CASSTRQGDLKTQYF. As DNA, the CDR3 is TGTGCCAGCAGCACCCGACAGGGGGACTTGAAGACCCAGTACTTC. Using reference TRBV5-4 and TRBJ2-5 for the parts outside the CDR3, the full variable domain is ETGVTQSPTHLIKTRGQQVTLRCSSQSGHNTVSWYQQALGQGPQFIFQYYREEENGRGNFPPRFSGLQFPNYSSELNVNALELDDSALYLCASSTRQGDLKTQYFGPGTRLLVL.

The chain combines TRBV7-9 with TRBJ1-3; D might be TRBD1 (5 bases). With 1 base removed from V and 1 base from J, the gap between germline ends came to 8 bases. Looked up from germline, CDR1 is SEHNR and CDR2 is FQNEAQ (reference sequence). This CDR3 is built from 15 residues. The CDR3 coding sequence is TGTGCCAGCAGCTTAGGAGGGGCATCTGGAAACACCATATATTTT. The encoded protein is CASSLGGASGNTIYF.

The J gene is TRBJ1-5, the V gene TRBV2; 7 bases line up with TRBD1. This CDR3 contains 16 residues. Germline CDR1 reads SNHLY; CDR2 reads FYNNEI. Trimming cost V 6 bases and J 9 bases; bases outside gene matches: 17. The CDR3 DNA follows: TGTGCCAGCAGGGAGTTCTCAGGGGGAGGGGCGAGGCCCCAGCATTTT. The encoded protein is CASREFSGGGARPQHF.

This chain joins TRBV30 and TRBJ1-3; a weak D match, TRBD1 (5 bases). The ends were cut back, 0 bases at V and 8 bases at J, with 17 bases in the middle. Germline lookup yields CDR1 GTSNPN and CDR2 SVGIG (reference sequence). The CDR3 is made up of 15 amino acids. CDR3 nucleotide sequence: TGTGCCTGGAGTGTTGGGGCAGGCCGGGGAGACACCATATATTTT. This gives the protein CAWSVGAGRGDTIYF.

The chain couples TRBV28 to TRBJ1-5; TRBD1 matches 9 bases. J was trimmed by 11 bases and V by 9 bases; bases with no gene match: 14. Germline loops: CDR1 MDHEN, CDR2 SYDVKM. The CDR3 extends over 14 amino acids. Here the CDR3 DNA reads TGTGCCAGTAGCGTGACAGGGGGTCAAGGGTCCCAGCATTTT. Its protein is CASSVTGGQGSQHF.

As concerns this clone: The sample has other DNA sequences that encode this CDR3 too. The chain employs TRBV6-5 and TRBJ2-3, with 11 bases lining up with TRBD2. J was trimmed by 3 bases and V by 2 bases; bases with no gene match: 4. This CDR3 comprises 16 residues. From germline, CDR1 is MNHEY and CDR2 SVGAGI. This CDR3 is CASSYVAGGPTDTQYF. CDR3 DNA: TGTGCCAGCAGTTACGTAGCGGGAGGGCCGACAGATACGCAGTATTTT.

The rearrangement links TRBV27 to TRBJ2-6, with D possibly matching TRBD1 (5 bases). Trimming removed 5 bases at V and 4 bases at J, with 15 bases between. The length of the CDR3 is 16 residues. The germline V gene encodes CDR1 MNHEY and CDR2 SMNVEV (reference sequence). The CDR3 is CASSETRVSGANVLTF. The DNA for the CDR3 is TGTGCCAGCAGTGAAACCAGGGTGTCCGGGGCCAACGTCCTGACTTTC.

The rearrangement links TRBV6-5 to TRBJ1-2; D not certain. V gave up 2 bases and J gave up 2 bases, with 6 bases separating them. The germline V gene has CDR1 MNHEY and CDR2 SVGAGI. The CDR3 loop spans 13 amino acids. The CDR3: CASSYDTNYGYTF. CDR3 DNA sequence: TGTGCCAGCAGTTACGACACCAACTATGGCTACACCTTC.

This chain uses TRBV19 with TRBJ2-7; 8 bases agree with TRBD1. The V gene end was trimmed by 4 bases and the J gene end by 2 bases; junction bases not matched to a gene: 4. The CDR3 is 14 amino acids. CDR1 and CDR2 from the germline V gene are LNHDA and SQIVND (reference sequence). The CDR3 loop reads CASSRRQGPYEQYF. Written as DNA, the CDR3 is TGTGCCAGTAGTAGGCGACAGGGGCCCTACGAGCAGTACTTC.

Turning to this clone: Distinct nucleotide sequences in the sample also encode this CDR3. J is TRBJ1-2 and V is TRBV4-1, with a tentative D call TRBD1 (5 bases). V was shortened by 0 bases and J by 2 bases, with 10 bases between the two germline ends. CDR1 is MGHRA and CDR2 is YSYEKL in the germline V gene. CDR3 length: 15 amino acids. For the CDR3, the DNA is TGCGCCAGCAGCCAAGATCCGGGGCAGAACTATGGCTACACCTTC. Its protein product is CASSQDPGQNYGYTF.

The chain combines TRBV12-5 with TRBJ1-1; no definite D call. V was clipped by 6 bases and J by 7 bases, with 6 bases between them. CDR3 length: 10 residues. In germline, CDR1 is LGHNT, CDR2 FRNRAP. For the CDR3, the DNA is TGTGCTAGTGGGCCCAATGAAGCTTTCTTT. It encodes CASGPNEAFF.

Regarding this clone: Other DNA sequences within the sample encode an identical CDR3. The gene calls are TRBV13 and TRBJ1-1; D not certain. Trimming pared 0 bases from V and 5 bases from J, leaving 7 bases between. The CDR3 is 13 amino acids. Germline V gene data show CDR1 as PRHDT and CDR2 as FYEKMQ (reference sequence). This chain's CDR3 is CASSLGGRTEAFF. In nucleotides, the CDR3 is TGTGCCAGCAGCTTAGGGGGGAGGACTGAAGCTTTCTTT.